Below, 8 T cell receptor beta chains from the same sample are listed, as sequenced in a study of blood T cell repertoires in COVID-19 (TCRdb year 2020). Receptor libraries were prepared by the immunoSEQ multiplex PCR assay. Entries here come from immuneACCESS through TCRdb and include only in-frame sequences with V and J called. Some clones fail to appear in such tables; in the studies checked, an unresolved V gene covers under half of the shortfall, and the cause of the remainder is unknown. The sample has over 25,000 clones on record, about 88% of them singletons. The ten largest clones capture around 13% of the sample. The sequenced material came from peripheral blood. These receptors came from a man aged 70-80 years with active COVID-19.

The chain combines TRBV2 with TRBJ1-1; maybe TRBD1 (6 bases). The V gene's germline CDR1 is SNHLY and CDR2 FYNNEI. The CDR3 loop spans 14 amino acids. V was trimmed by 6 bases and J by 0 bases, leaving 11 bases between them. CDR3 amino acids: CASRYGQMNTEAFF. The CDR3 nucleotides read TGTGCCAGCAGGTACGGACAGATGAACACTGAAGCTTTCTTT.

This chain uses TRBV5-4 with TRBJ1-6; a possible D gene is TRBD1 (5 bases). The CDR3 runs 15 residues. V was pared by 4 bases and J by 4 bases, with 12 bases between. Germline V gene data show CDR1 as SGHNT and CDR2 as YYREEE (reference sequence). The CDR3 protein is CASSGGGNYNSPLHF. The CDR3 nucleotides read TGTGCCAGCAGCGGGGGGGGGAATTATAATTCACCCCTCCACTTT.

The rearrangement links TRBV19 to TRBJ2-6; TRBD1 might be the D (6 bases). The germline V gene has CDR1 LNHDA and CDR2 SQIVND (reference sequence). V gave up 3 bases and J gave up 4 bases, with 16 bases separating them. CDR3 size: 17 residues. In nucleotides, the CDR3 is TGTGCCAGTAGTATGCGGTCAGGGGCGACGGGGGCCAACGTCCTGACTTTC. This gives the protein CASSMRSGATGANVLTF.

The chain recombines TRBV28 with TRBJ2-3; D possibly corresponds to TRBD1 (5 bases). V was cut by 6 bases and J by 3 bases, with 16 bases left in between. This CDR3 comprises 15 residues. The germline V gene encodes CDR1 MDHEN and CDR2 SYDVKM. CDR3: CASSPVGQGTDTQYF. The CDR3 coding sequence is TGTGCCAGCAGCCCGGTGGGGCAGGGAACAGATACGCAGTATTTT.

V usage is TRBV30 and J usage is TRBJ2-7, with 11 bases identical to TRBD1. The CDR3 loop spans 13 amino acids. With 5 bases clipped from V and 6 bases from J, the junction kept 6 bases outside the gene matches. Germline V gene data show CDR1 as GTSNPN and CDR2 as SVGIG (reference sequence). The CDR3 DNA reads TGTGCCTGGTCGGACAGGGGGCGCGGCGAGCAGTACTTC. Its protein product is CAWSDRGRGEQYF.

The genes are TRBV18 and TRBJ1-1, with D possibly matching TRBD1 (5 bases). The CDR3 consists of 14 residues. The V and J ends lost 3 bases and 2 bases respectively, with 10 bases between them. The germline V gene encodes CDR1 KGHSH and CDR2 LQKENI. In nucleotides, the CDR3 is TGTGCCAGCTCACCTACGACAGCCAACACTGAAGCTTTCTTT. Its protein product is CASSPTTANTEAFF.

The J gene is TRBJ2-2, the V gene TRBV11-3, with TRBD1 identical over 10 bases. With 6 bases clipped from V and 3 bases from J, the junction kept 4 bases outside the gene matches. The germline CDR1 and CDR2 sequences are SGHNT and YENEEA. CDR3 length equals 15 residues. CDR3 residues: CASRGGTGDTGELFF. The CDR3 coding sequence is TGTGCCAGCAGGGGGGGGACAGGGGACACCGGGGAGCTGTTTTTT.

J is TRBJ2-1 and V is TRBV5-4, with a weak D call TRBD1 (6 bases). Trimming took off 4 bases at V and 6 bases at J, with 8 bases between the two ends. The CDR3 consists of 12 residues. Germline V gives CDR1 SGHNT, CDR2 YYREEE (reference sequence). DNA for the CDR3: TGTGCCAGCAGCATGGGGGCCAATGAGCAGTTCTTC. It specifies CASSMGANEQFF.